Sequencing of this T cell receptor beta chain was carried out in a study of blood T cell repertoires in COVID-19. Study-level information: Researchers got acute and convalescent COVID-19 samples from the United States, Italy and Spain.

V was clipped by 1 base and J by 0 bases, with 4 bases between them. Germline V gene lookup returns CDR1 SGDLS and CDR2 YYNGEE. The CDR3 has 13 residues. Seattle patients were enrolled while actively infected and followed longitudinally. This clone was counted once. Sequenced by immunoSEQ multiplex PCR; TCRdb stores in-frame clones only, minus some. The data contain approximately 180,000 clones, 85% to 90% of them singletons. The sequence came from a person aged 70 to 80 with COVID-19, enrolled during active disease. The chain joins TRBV9 to TRBJ1-1; no clear D gene. The specimen was peripheral blood. The CDR3 DNA follows: TGTGCCAGCAGCGTACAGGTGAACACTGAAGCTTTCTTT. Its translation: CASSVQVNTEAFF.